This T cell receptor beta chain was captured by sequencing in a study of blood T cell repertoires in COVID-19. Whole-study context: Acute and convalescent COVID-19 samples came from the United States, Italy and Spain. PBMCs, B-cell-depleted T cells, or T cells provided the cDNA or gDNA that made up the material.

Authors' processing steps: Counts of nucleated cells, estimated from reference gene primer amplification, were obtained. Some clones are missing from TCRdb's copy, which holds only in-frame ones; the method was immunoSEQ multiplex PCR. D and trimming come from the DNA, and the V and J calls and clone size come from that table. The repertoire holds 80,000 to 100,000 clones, with over 75% as singletons. The CDR3 sequence is 17 residues long. The germline V gene has CDR1 LNHDA and CDR2 SQIVND (reference sequence). The junction had 14 bases not matched to a gene; V was cut back by 4 bases and J by 5 bases.

The clonotype was recovered from a woman aged 80 or over with active or convalescent COVID-19. Sequencing was performed on peripheral blood. The chain employs TRBV19 and TRBJ1-5; 7 bases agree with TRBD1. Here the CDR3 reads CASSRQFGQGVDQPQHF. CDR3 bases: TGTGCCAGTAGTAGGCAGTTCGGCCAGGGGGTGGATCAGCCCCAGCATTTT. The variable domain in full, with the rest retrieved from reference TRBV19 and TRBJ1-5, is DGGITQSPKYLFRKEGQNVTLSCEQNLNHDAMYWYRQDPGQGLRLIYYSQIVNDFQKGDIAEGYSVSREKKESFPLTVTSAQKNPTAFYLCASSRQFGQGVDQPQHFGDGTRLSIL.